This entry features one TCR beta chain sequence. Naive CD8 cells lacked CD45RO and underwent positive selection for CCR7, leaving out terminally differentiated effector memory CD45RA+ cells. These data belong to a study of shared clonotypes between healthy human individuals. The protocol was immunoSEQ multiplex PCR, while the TCRdb copy is restricted to in-frame clones and leaves out a portion. The sample carries millions of clones, around 93% recorded once. CDR3 length: 13 amino acids. The germline V gene has CDR1 LNHDA and CDR2 SQIVND (reference sequence). The ends were cut back, 4 bases at V and 5 bases at J, with 11 bases in the middle.

This TCR came from a man younger than 35 in good health. Some clones in this sample may be carry-over from other donors' samples. V and J are TRBV19 and TRBJ1-1; a weak D match, TRBD1 (5 bases). Sequenced: naive CD8+ T cells from PBMCs. This chain's CDR3 is CASSRSGRTEAFF. CDR3 nucleotides: TGTGCCAGTAGTAGGTCAGGGCGGACTGAAGCTTTCTTT. Filled out from reference TRBV19 and TRBJ1-1, the complete variable domain reads DGGITQSPKYLFRKEGQNVTLSCEQNLNHDAMYWYRQDPGQGLRLIYYSQIVNDFQKGDIAEGYSVSREKKESFPLTVTSAQKNPTAFYLCASSRSGRTEAFFGQGTRLTVV.